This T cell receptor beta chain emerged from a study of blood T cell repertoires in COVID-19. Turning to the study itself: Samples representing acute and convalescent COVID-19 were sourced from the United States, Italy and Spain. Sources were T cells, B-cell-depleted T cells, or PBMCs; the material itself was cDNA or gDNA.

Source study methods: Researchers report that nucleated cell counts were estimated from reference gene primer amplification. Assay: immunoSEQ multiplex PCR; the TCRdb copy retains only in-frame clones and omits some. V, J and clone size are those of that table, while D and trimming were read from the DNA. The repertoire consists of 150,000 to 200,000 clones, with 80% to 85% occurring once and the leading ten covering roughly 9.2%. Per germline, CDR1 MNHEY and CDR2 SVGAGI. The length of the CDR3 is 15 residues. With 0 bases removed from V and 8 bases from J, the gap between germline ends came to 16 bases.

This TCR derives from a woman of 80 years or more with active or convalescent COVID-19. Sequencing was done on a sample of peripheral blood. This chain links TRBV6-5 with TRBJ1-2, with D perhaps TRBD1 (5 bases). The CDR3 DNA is TGTGCCAGCAGTTACTCGAAGTGGGCAGGGCTCGGCTACACCTTC. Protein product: CASSYSKWAGLGYTF.